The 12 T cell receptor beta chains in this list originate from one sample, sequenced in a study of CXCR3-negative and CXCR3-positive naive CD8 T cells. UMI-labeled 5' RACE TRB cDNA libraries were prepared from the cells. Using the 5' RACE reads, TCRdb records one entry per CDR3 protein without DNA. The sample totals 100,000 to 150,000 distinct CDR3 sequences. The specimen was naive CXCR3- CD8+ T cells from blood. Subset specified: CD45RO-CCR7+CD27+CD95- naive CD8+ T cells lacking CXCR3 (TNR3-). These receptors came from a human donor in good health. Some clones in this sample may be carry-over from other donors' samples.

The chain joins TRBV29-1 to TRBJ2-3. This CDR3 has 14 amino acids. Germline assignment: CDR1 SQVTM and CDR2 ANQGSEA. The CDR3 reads CSVVARQDVDTQYF.

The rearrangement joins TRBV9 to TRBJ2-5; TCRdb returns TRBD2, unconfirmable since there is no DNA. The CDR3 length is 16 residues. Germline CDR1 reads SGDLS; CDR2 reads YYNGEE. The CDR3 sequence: CASSVEGLAGQETQYF.

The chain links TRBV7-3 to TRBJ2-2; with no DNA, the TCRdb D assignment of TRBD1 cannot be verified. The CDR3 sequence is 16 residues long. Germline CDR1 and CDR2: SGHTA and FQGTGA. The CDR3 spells CASSLLPGAGTGELFF.

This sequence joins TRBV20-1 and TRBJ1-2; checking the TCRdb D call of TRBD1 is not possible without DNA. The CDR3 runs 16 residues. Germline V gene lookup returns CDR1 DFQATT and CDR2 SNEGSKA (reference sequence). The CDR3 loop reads CSATRDRGKRGFGYTF.

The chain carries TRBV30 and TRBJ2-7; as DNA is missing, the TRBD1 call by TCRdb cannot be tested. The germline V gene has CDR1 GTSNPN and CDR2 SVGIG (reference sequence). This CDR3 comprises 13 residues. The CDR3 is CAWRPGQSYEQYF.

The CDR3 region is CASSYSPPGTGVNEQFF. The gene calls are TRBV6-2 or TRBV6-3 and TRBJ2-1; TCRdb's D gene call, TRBD1, goes unchecked for lack of DNA. The CDR3 contains 17 residues. Germline assignment: CDR1 MNHEY and CDR2 SVGEGT.

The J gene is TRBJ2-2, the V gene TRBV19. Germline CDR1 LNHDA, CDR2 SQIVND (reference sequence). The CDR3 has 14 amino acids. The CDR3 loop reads CASIQRRDTGELFF.

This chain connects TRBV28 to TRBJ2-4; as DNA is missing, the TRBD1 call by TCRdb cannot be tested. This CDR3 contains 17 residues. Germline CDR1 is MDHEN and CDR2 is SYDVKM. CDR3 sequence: CASSLETGGQGKNIQYF.

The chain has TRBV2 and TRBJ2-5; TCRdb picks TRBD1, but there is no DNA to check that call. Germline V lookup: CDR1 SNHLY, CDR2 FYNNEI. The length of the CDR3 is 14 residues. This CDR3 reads CATNPGTGETTQYF.

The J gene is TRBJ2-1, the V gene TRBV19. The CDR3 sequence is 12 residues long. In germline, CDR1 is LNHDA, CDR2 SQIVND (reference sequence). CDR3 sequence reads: CASSIKYHEQFF.

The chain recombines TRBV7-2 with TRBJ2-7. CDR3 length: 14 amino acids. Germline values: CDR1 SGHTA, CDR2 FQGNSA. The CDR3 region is CASSLFPVSYEQYF.

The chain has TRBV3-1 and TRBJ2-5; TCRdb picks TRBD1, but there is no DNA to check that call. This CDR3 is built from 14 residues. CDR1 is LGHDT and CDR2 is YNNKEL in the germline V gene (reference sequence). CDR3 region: CASSRTENQETQYF.